The TCR beta chain described here comes from a study of blood T cell repertoires in COVID-19. Study at large: The origin of the acute and convalescent COVID-19 samples was the United States, Italy and Spain. Sample material is recorded as cDNA or gDNA derived from T cells, B-cell-depleted T cells, or PBMCs.

In the study's own analysis: From reference gene primer amplification, estimates of nucleated cell counts were derived. Data came from immunoSEQ multiplex PCR; TCRdb stores just in-frame clones and leaves some out. For V, J and clone size, that table is used; D and trimming come from the DNA. The table has just over 95,000 clones, roughly 87% seen once. The trim removed 6 bases at V and 2 bases at J, leaving 4 bases unmatched. Germline assignment: CDR1 SNHLY and CDR2 FYNNEI. The CDR3 is made up of 14 amino acids. The material sequenced was peripheral blood. The sequence was obtained from a man aged 80 or over with acute or convalescent COVID-19. The chain has TRBV2 and TRBJ1-3; TRBD1 agrees at 7 bases. In DNA form, the CDR3 reads TGTGCCAGCAGGGCTGGGACAGCTGGAAACACCATATATTTT. This translates into CASRAGTAGNTIYF.